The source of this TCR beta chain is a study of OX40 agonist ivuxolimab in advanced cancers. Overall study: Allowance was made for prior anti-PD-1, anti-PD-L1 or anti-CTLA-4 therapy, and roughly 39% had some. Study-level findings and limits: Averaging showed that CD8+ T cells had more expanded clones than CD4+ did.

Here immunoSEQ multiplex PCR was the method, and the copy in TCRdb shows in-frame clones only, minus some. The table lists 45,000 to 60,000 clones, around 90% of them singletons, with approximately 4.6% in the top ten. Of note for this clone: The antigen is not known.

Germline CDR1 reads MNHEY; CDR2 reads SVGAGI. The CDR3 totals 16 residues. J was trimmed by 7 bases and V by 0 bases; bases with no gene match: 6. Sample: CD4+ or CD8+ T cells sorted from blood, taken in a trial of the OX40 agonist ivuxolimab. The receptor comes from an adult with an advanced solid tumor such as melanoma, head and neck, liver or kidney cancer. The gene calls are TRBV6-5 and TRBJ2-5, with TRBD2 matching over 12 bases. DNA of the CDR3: TGTGCCAGCAGTTACTCGACTGGACTAGCGGGGAGGACCCAGTACTTC. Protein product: CASSYSTGLAGRTQYF.